These 14 T cell receptor beta chains originate from one sample sequenced in a study of blood T cell repertoires in COVID-19. Libraries were prepared by immunoSEQ multiplex PCR; TCRdb keeps only in-frame clonotypes and omits some of them. The table has about 160,000 clones, around 86% seen once; the top ten hold approximately 6.5%. What was sequenced was peripheral blood. The receptors derive from a man older than 75 with acute or convalescent COVID-19.

CDR3 amino acids: CASSSLAGATYNEQFF. In nucleotides, the CDR3 is TGCGCCAGCAGCTCTTTAGCGGGAGCTACCTACAATGAGCAGTTCTTC. V gene TRBV5-1 combines with J gene TRBJ2-1; TRBD2 matches at 9 bases. Germline trimming cut 3 bases from V and 2 bases from J; bases unmatched to any gene: 6. In germline, CDR1 is SGHRS, CDR2 YFSETQ. The CDR3 is made up of 16 amino acids.

This clone was found a few times. The V call is TRBV6-4, the J call TRBJ2-1; 11 nucleotides match TRBD2. There are 16 residues in the CDR3. Germline lookup yields CDR1 MRHNA and CDR2 SNTAGT. V lost 4 bases, J lost 6 bases, and 8 bases stayed unmatched. The chain's CDR3 is CASSVASGGLGNEQFF. As DNA, the CDR3 is TGTGCCAGCAGTGTGGCTAGCGGGGGGCTTGGCAATGAGCAGTTCTTC.

The gene calls are TRBV2 and TRBJ1-2; D possibly corresponds to TRBD1 (5 bases). V lost 7 bases to trimming and J lost 2 bases, with 14 bases between them. The CDR3 has 14 residues. Germline CDR1 is SNHLY and CDR2 is FYNNEI. This CDR3 reads CASMISRVNYGYTF. DNA for the CDR3: TGTGCCAGCATGATTTCCAGGGTCAACTATGGCTACACCTTC.

The chain joins TRBV19 to TRBJ2-5; 7 nucleotides match TRBD2. CDR1 and CDR2 from the germline V gene are LNHDA and SQIVND (reference sequence). V lost 6 bases to trimming and J lost 5 bases; unmatched junction nucleotides: 12. The CDR3 covers 15 residues. The CDR3 spells CASSPGLVRAETQYF. Written as DNA, the CDR3 is TGTGCCAGTAGCCCTGGACTAGTAAGGGCGGAGACCCAGTACTTC.

The DNA for the CDR3 is TGTGCCAGTAGTATAGTAGGAGACACCGGGGAGCTGTTTTTT. Its translation: CASSIVGDTGELFF. The V call is TRBV19, the J call TRBJ2-2, with no clear D. Germline CDR1 LNHDA, CDR2 SQIVND (reference sequence). V gave up 1 base and J gave up 3 bases, with 6 bases separating them. This CDR3 contains 14 residues.

The chain has TRBV6-5 and TRBJ1-2; 9 bases align to TRBD1. Germline V gene sequence: CDR1 MNHEY, CDR2 SVGAGI. The CDR3 totals 14 residues. V was clipped by 7 bases and J by 5 bases; unmatched bases: 8. Here the CDR3 reads CASKLDRGLYGYTF. Here the CDR3 DNA reads TGTGCCAGCAAACTGGACAGGGGTCTTTATGGCTACACCTTC.

The CDR3 reads CASSKVGVGGSIISYNEQFF. The CDR3 DNA is TGTGCCAGCAGCAAAGTCGGGGTCGGCGGGAGCATCATCTCCTACAATGAGCAGTTCTTC. The genes are TRBV21-1 and TRBJ2-1; TRBD2, the table's D call, lacks a check against the DNA. TRBV21-1 corresponds to a pseudogene. This CDR3 spans 20 amino acids.

CDR3 region: CASGAVGAHNTGELFF. The CDR3 nucleotides are TGTGCCAGCGGTGCGGTGGGGGCGCACAACACCGGGGAGCTGTTTTTT. V usage is TRBV2 and J usage is TRBJ2-2; TRBD1 is a possible D gene (6 bases). CDR1 and CDR2 (germline): SNHLY, FYNNEI. This CDR3 has 16 residues. Trimming pared 8 bases from V and 2 bases from J, leaving 18 bases between.

J is TRBJ2-7 and V is TRBV30; no definite D call. The germline V gene has CDR1 GTSNPN and CDR2 SVGIG (reference sequence). The ends were cut back, 1 base at V and 3 bases at J, with 7 bases in the middle. This CDR3 is 12 amino acids long. This CDR3 reads CAWSDILYEQYF. In DNA form, the CDR3 reads TGTGCCTGGAGTGACATCCTCTACGAGCAGTACTTC. Using reference TRBV30 and TRBJ2-7 for the parts outside the CDR3, the full variable domain is SQTIHQWPATLVQPVGSPLSLECTVEGTSNPNLYWYRQAAGRGLQLLFYSVGIGQISSEVPQNLSASRPQDRQFILSSKKLLLSDSGFYLCAWSDILYEQYFGPGTRLTVT.

CDR3 residues: CASSPSAGAAGELFF. CDR3 DNA: TGTGCCAGTAGCCCGTCAGCGGGAGCTGCCGGGGAGCTGTTTTTT. The chain couples TRBV19 to TRBJ2-2, with 8 bases matching TRBD2. J lost 6 bases, V lost 6 bases, and 9 bases had no gene match. Germline assignment: CDR1 LNHDA and CDR2 SQIVND (reference sequence). This CDR3 spans 15 amino acids.

In nucleotides, the CDR3 is TGCGCCAGCAGCTTTGGCCCTAGCGGGGCTCTGGAGACCCAGTACTTC. This gives the protein CASSFGPSGALETQYF. V usage is TRBV5-1 and J usage is TRBJ2-5; 9 bases line up with TRBD2. V lost 2 bases to trimming and J lost 5 bases; unmatched junction nucleotides: 10. In germline, CDR1 is SGHRS, CDR2 YFSETQ. The CDR3 consists of 16 residues.

The genes are TRBV6-1 and TRBJ2-3; 8 nucleotides agree with TRBD2. V lost 3 bases and J lost 2; bases outside the gene matches: 19. Germline CDR1 reads MNHNS; CDR2 reads SASEGT. CDR3 length: 20 residues. The CDR3 DNA sequence: TGTGCCAGCAGTGATGAGGCGGGGGGACCAGCTAGGCTCCACACAGATACGCAGTATTTT. Translated, it gives CASSDEAGGPARLHTDTQYF.

The rearrangement uses TRBV24-1 and TRBJ1-5; the match to TRBD1 covers 8 bases. CDR3 length: 16 residues. The trim removed 3 bases at V and 5 bases at J, leaving 8 bases unmatched. Germline V CDR1 and CDR2: KGHDR, SFDVKD. The CDR3 coding sequence is TGTGCCACCAGTGATCCCACTGGACAGGGTGATCAGCCCCAGCATTTT. Its protein is CATSDPTGQGDQPQHF.

V gene TRBV5-4 combines with J gene TRBJ2-3, with D maybe TRBD1 (5 bases). This CDR3 contains 13 residues. Trimming took off 5 bases at V and 3 bases at J, with 10 bases between the two ends. The germline V gene encodes CDR1 SGHNT and CDR2 YYREEE (reference sequence). This CDR3 reads CASRSAGTDTQYF. The CDR3 DNA reads as TGTGCCAGCAGATCAGCAGGGACAGATACGCAGTATTTT.